Below are 28 T cell receptor beta chains sequenced from a single sample in a study of neurological immune-mediated disorders. TCRdb used MiXCR to reprocess the 5' RACE reads, holding one entry per CDR3 protein. The sample contains 65,000 to 90,000 distinct CDR3 sequences, about 5% of which appear only once. The sequencing sample was made of PBMCs. The receptors shown here come from a young woman with multiple sclerosis.

This chain connects TRBV20-1 to TRBJ1-1; TRBD1 might be the D (5 bases). CDR3 length: 12 amino acids. Trimming cost V 0 bases and J 11 bases, with 13 bases left between them. Germline values: CDR1 DFQATT, CDR2 SNEGSKA (reference sequence). In DNA, the CDR3 is TGCAGTGCTAGAGATCTTCAGGGCGAGGCTTTCTTT. Translated: CSARDLQGEAFF.

This clonotype was seen at least ten times. The chain is built from TRBV28 and TRBJ2-5; D remains unclear. Germline V lookup: CDR1 MDHEN, CDR2 SYDVKM. The CDR3 spans 14 residues. The germline V and J ends were trimmed by 3 bases and 1 base, with 9 bases remaining between them. CDR3 bases: TGTGCCAGCAGTTTGAGACACCCCCAAGAGACCCAGTACTTC. Translation: CASSLRHPQETQYF.

This chain links TRBV24-1 with TRBJ2-3; tentatively, D is TRBD1 or TRBD2 (5 bases each). The germline V gene encodes CDR1 KGHDR and CDR2 SFDVKD. V dropped 0 bases and J dropped 1 base, with 10 bases sitting between them. The CDR3 covers 16 residues. In nucleotides, the CDR3 is TGTGCCACCAGTGATTTGCAAGGGACCGGCACAGATACGCAGTATTTT. It yields the protein CATSDLQGTGTDTQYF.

This clonotype has at least ten counts. The chain recombines TRBV6-6 with TRBJ2-5; no firm D call. From germline, CDR1 is MNHNY and CDR2 SVGAGI (reference sequence). Trimming took off 3 bases at V and 5 bases at J, with 10 bases between the two ends. The CDR3 contains 13 residues. The CDR3 spells CASSYLEEETQYF. CDR3 bases: TGTGCCAGCAGTTATCTAGAGGAGGAGACCCAGTACTTC.

In its sample, this clonotype was seen many times. This rearrangement joins TRBV4-1 to TRBJ2-3, with D perhaps given as TRBD1 or TRBD2 (6 bases each). This CDR3 is built from 19 residues. The V and J ends lost 0 bases and 2 bases respectively, with 21 bases between them. Germline loops: CDR1 MGHRA, CDR2 YSYEKL. CDR3 protein: CASSQDSPRVGGVTDTQYF. Here the CDR3 DNA reads TGCGCCAGCAGCCAAGACTCCCCGCGAGTCGGGGGCGTCACAGATACGCAGTATTTT.

Sample share makes this clonotype medium-sized. CDR3 DNA: TGTGCCAGCAGTTTCGGTGGGGTTAATCAGCCCCAGCATTTT. It specifies CASSFGGVNQPQHF. The chain is built from TRBV12-3 or TRBV12-4 and TRBJ1-5; D unclear. V lost 3 bases and J lost 4, with 10 bases in between. The CDR3 spans 14 residues.

This clonotype was observed at least ten times. The chain uses TRBV20-1 and TRBJ2-3, with unresolved D. CDR3 length: 12 amino acids. Germline V lookup: CDR1 DFQATT, CDR2 SNEGSKA (reference sequence). V lost 2 bases and J 2 bases, leaving 5 bases between the germline ends. CDR3 protein: CSARTTTDTQYF. The CDR3 region has the DNA TGCAGTGCTAGAACTACCACAGATACGCAGTATTTT.

This clonotype was observed many times. V usage is TRBV20-1 and J usage is TRBJ2-5, with D possibly matching TRBD2 (5 bases). CDR1 is DFQATT and CDR2 is SNEGSKA in the germline V gene (reference sequence). CDR3 length equals 15 residues. Trimming shortened V by 5 bases and J by 4 bases, and 20 bases separated the two germline ends. In DNA form, the CDR3 reads TGCAGTGCTCCCCCGGCGGCCAGACGGGGAGAGACCCAGTACTTC. It translates to CSAPPAARRGETQYF.

The chain links TRBV27 to TRBJ1-5; possibly TRBD1 for D (6 bases). CDR1 and CDR2 (germline): MNHEY, SMNVEV (reference sequence). The CDR3 extends over 17 amino acids. Trimming cost V 6 bases and J 0 bases, with 18 bases left between them. CDR3 protein: CASSHQGGAGSNQPQHF. The CDR3, as DNA: TGTGCCAGCAGCCACCAAGGGGGGGCAGGTAGCAATCAGCCCCAGCATTTT.

This clonotype was seen ten or more times. This chain links TRBV10-3 with TRBJ2-7; D not certain. V was clipped by 3 bases and J by 4 bases, with 7 bases between them. The germline V gene has CDR1 ENHRY and CDR2 SYGVKD. There are 12 residues in the CDR3. The CDR3 sequence: CAISETSYEQYV. DNA of the CDR3: TGTGCCATCAGTGAAACCTCGTACGAGCAGTACGTC.

This clonotype was seen many times. The CDR3, as DNA: TGCAGTGCTAGAGTCGTGGGAATCCGACGCAATGAGCAGTTCTTC. This gives the protein CSARVVGIRRNEQFF. This chain joins TRBV20-1 and TRBJ2-1; D is undetermined. The CDR3 has 15 amino acids. Per the germline V gene, CDR1 is DFQATT and CDR2 is SNEGSKA (reference sequence). V dropped 1 base and J dropped 6 bases, with 16 bases sitting between them.

This clonotype was seen at least ten times. The J gene is TRBJ1-2, the V gene TRBV18; a weak D match, TRBD1 (5 bases). Per the germline V gene, CDR1 is KGHSH and CDR2 is LQKENI. The V gene lost 2 bases and the J gene lost 4 bases, with 14 bases spanning the gap. CDR3 length equals 15 residues. CDR3 loop: CASSPTGGHPYGYTF. Here the CDR3 DNA reads TGTGCCAGCTCACCAACAGGAGGCCACCCCTATGGCTACACCTTC.

This clonotype was picked up a small number of times. V and J are TRBV18 and TRBJ1-5; TRBD1 matches at 12 bases. Unmatched junction bases numbered 2, after V lost 0 bases and J lost 5 bases. The CDR3 extends over 16 amino acids. Per germline, CDR1 KGHSH and CDR2 LQKENI. CDR3 region: CASSPPGTGGYQPQHF. Here the CDR3 DNA reads TGTGCCAGCTCACCACCCGGGACAGGGGGCTATCAGCCCCAGCATTTT.

This clonotype was counted ten times or more. The chain recombines TRBV5-1 with TRBJ2-7; no definite D call. Germline CDR1 and CDR2: SGHRS and YFSETQ. V lost 3 bases and J 0 bases, leaving 10 bases between the germline ends. This CDR3 is built from 14 residues. CDR3 sequence: CASSSAPSSYEQYV. In DNA form, the CDR3 reads TGCGCCAGCAGCTCGGCCCCGAGCTCCTACGAGCAGTACGTC.

V usage is TRBV5-1 and J usage is TRBJ2-3; 7 nucleotides align to TRBD1. V gave up 2 bases and J gave up 2 bases; unmatched junction bases: 5. Germline V CDR1 and CDR2: SGHRS, YFSETQ. The CDR3 is 15 residues long. The CDR3 region is CASSFGTALTDTQYF. In DNA, the CDR3 is TGCGCCAGCAGCTTTGGGACAGCCCTCACAGATACGCAGTATTTT.

This clonotype has ten or more counts. The chain combines TRBV5-1 with TRBJ2-1, with 10 bases identical to TRBD2. With V trimmed by 2 bases and J by 8 bases, 7 bases remained unmatched. CDR1 is SGHRS and CDR2 is YFSETQ in the germline V gene. The CDR3 has 15 amino acids. The CDR3 reads CASSFSGRNLDEQFF. CDR3 bases: TGCGCCAGCAGCTTTAGCGGGAGGAACTTAGATGAGCAGTTCTTC.

In this sample, this clonotype turned up many times. The genes are TRBV5-1 and TRBJ2-1; TRBD1 agrees at 7 bases. The length of the CDR3 is 18 residues. J lost 3 bases, V lost 0 bases, and 12 bases had no gene match. Germline-derived CDR1 and CDR2 are SGHRS and YFSETQ. The CDR3 DNA reads as TGCGCCAGCAGCTTGGGGCCCCTGGGACAGCGGAGCTACAATGAGCAGTTCTTC. Translation: CASSLGPLGQRSYNEQFF.

This clonotype has a count of ten or more. The rearrangement links TRBV24-1 to TRBJ2-5; no reliable D call. The V gene lost 3 bases and the J gene lost 4 bases, with 5 bases spanning the gap. CDR3 length: 12 residues. Germline lookup yields CDR1 KGHDR and CDR2 SFDVKD. CDR3 nucleotides: TGTGCCACCAGTGATAGTGGAGAGACCCAGTACTTC. Its protein is CATSDSGETQYF.

This clonotype was seen repeatedly, ten times or more. The chain joins TRBV5-1 to TRBJ2-2, with D possibly matching TRBD2 (6 bases). Germline V gene data show CDR1 as SGHRS and CDR2 as YFSETQ. V lost 3 bases, J lost 5 bases, and 14 bases lay in between. This CDR3 has 15 residues. This CDR3 is CASSWSGDSTGELFF. The CDR3 region has the DNA TGCGCCAGCAGCTGGTCGGGAGATTCAACCGGGGAGCTGTTTTTT.

This clonotype was recorded at least ten times. V is TRBV7-9 and J is TRBJ2-1, with D maybe TRBD2 (6 bases). Per germline, CDR1 SEHNR and CDR2 FQNEAQ (reference sequence). CDR3 length: 15 residues. V lost 5 bases, J lost 2 bases, and 13 bases lay in between. This CDR3 is CASSLNGEAYNEQFF. As DNA, the CDR3 is TGTGCCAGCAGCCTGAATGGGGAGGCCTACAATGAGCAGTTCTTC.

This clonotype was observed at least ten times. The genes are TRBV5-1 and TRBJ2-6, with D perhaps given as TRBD1 or TRBD2 (5 bases each). V lost 1 base, J lost 0 bases, and 14 bases lay in between. The CDR3 extends over 18 amino acids. From germline, CDR1 is SGHRS and CDR2 YFSETQ. The CDR3 DNA follows: TGCGCCAGCAGCTTGAGGGGACCAGCCTTCTCTGGGGCCAACGTCCTGACTTTC. As protein: CASSLRGPAFSGANVLTF.

In this sample, this clonotype turned up many times. The rearrangement uses TRBV12-3 or TRBV12-4 and TRBJ1-1; D is perhaps TRBD1 (6 bases). V lost 5 bases to trimming and J lost 1 base, with 11 bases between them. The CDR3 totals 14 residues. CDR3 loop: CASSIGQTNTEAFF. The CDR3 DNA sequence: TGTGCCAGCAGTATAGGACAGACGAACACTGAAGCTTTCTTT.

This clonotype showed up many times. This sequence joins TRBV20-1 and TRBJ2-3; TRBD2 agrees at 12 bases. Germline CDR1 DFQATT, CDR2 SNEGSKA (reference sequence). Unmatched junction bases numbered 10, after V lost 6 bases and J lost 6 bases. The CDR3 loop spans 15 amino acids. The CDR3 DNA follows: TGCAGTGCAAACCCGACTAGCGGGAGCCGGGATACGCAGTATTTT. It codes for CSANPTSGSRDTQYF.

At least ten counts were recorded for this clonotype. The chain combines TRBV20-1 with TRBJ1-6; D is unclear. Germline CDR1 is DFQATT and CDR2 is SNEGSKA (reference sequence). The ends were cut back, 4 bases at V and 12 bases at J, with 13 bases in the middle. CDR3 length: 12 residues. CDR3 DNA: TGCAGTGCTACTACCTCAAACGGACCCCTCCACTTT. This sequence encodes CSATTSNGPLHF.

This clonotype was picked up a small number of times. This rearrangement joins TRBV5-1 to TRBJ2-5; 9 bases line up with TRBD1. The CDR3 length is 14 residues. CDR1 and CDR2 (germline): SGHRS, YFSETQ. Trimming took 4 bases from V and 4 from J; bases not matched to a gene: 5. CDR3 in DNA: TGCGCCAGCAGCGAGGGACAGGGCCCAGAGACCCAGTACTTC. Its translation: CASSEGQGPETQYF.

The chain recombines TRBV9 with TRBJ2-5; TRBD1 might be the D (5 bases). Germline values: CDR1 SGDLS, CDR2 YYNGEE. This CDR3 has 15 amino acids. The V and J ends lost 0 bases and 5 bases respectively, with 14 bases between them. The DNA of the CDR3 is TGTGCCAGCAGCGTAGGGGCATGGGGCGCGGAGACCCAGTACTTC. This translates into CASSVGAWGAETQYF. Full variable domain (remainder filled in from reference TRBV9 and TRBJ2-5): DSGVTQTPKHLITATGQRVTLRCSPRSGDLSVYWYQQSLDQGLQFLIQYYNGEERAKGNILERFSAQQFPDLHSELNLSSLELGDSALYFCASSVGAWGAETQYFGPGTRLLVL.

Ten or more counts support this clonotype. This chain joins TRBV5-1 and TRBJ2-5; 10 nucleotides align to TRBD2. CDR3 length: 16 amino acids. V was clipped by 4 bases and J by 0 bases; unmatched bases: 6. CDR1 is SGHRS, CDR2 YFSETQ, per germline. CDR3 sequence: CASSPPTSGYQETQYF. Written as DNA, the CDR3 is TGCGCCAGCAGCCCGCCGACTAGCGGGTACCAAGAGACCCAGTACTTC.

The sample holds a few counts of this clonotype. V is TRBV20-1 and J is TRBJ1-2; D is ambiguous. The CDR3 covers 11 residues. Germline V gene lookup returns CDR1 DFQATT and CDR2 SNEGSKA (reference sequence). CDR3 DNA sequence: TGCATCGCGAGACCTACTTATGGCTACACCTTC. It is translated as CIARPTYGYTF.